This T cell receptor (beta chain) was documented in a study of OX40 agonist ivuxolimab in advanced cancers. Overall study: Checkpoint inhibitors had been given previously to 40% of patients. Findings and caveats of the study: Clonal expansion was seen in CD4+ and CD8+ blood T cells by week 6 at 0.1 to 3.0 mg/kg. Expanded clones tended on average to be more numerous among CD8+ T cells than CD4+. Those patients achieving a partial response at 0.1-3.0 mg/kg showed among the lowest clonal expansion.

This clone appeared a single time. Its antigen is currently unknown. Here immunoSEQ multiplex PCR was the method, and the copy in TCRdb shows in-frame clones only, minus some. The sample contains nearly 60,000 clones, approximately 88% of which appear only once. The V and J ends lost 7 bases and 4 bases, in that order; junction bases with no gene match: 6. The CDR3 extends over 13 amino acids. CDR1 is LNHDA, CDR2 SQIVND, per germline (reference sequence). The TCR was taken from an adult with an advanced solid tumor such as melanoma, head and neck, liver or kidney cancer. The sequencing used CD4+ or CD8+ T cells sorted from blood, collected in a trial of the OX40 agonist ivuxolimab. The genes are TRBV19 and TRBJ1-2, with TRBD1 matching over 7 bases. The CDR3 nucleotides are TGTGCCAGTACCAAGACAGGGTCCTATGGCTACACCTTC. It yields the protein CASTKTGSYGYTF. Full variable domain (remainder filled in from reference TRBV19 and TRBJ1-2): DGGITQSPKYLFRKEGQNVTLSCEQNLNHDAMYWYRQDPGQGLRLIYYSQIVNDFQKGDIAEGYSVSREKKESFPLTVTSAQKNPTAFYLCASTKTGSYGYTFGSGTRLTVV.